This is a list of T cell receptor beta chains from one sample in a study of blood T cell repertoires in COVID-19. Data came from immunoSEQ multiplex PCR; TCRdb stores just in-frame clones and leaves some out. The sample consists of 380,000 or so clones, around 87% of them appearing once. The specimen was PBMCs or T cells enriched from blood (not recorded which). All receptors derive from a man in his thirties or forties who had recovered from COVID-19. Both conserved end residues are part of each CDR3. Rows give clone size only sometimes, using once, few, many, or a class for an expanded clone.

abundance	j_gene	v_gene	CDR3aa
NA	TRBJ1-1	TRBV4-1	CASSQEVRGSEAFF
NA	TRBJ1-6	TRBV5-1	CASTPSTGNNSPLHF
few	TRBJ1-2	TRBV6-5	CASGQVGFYGYTF
NA	TRBJ2-6	TRBV10-3	CAISESRNSGANVLTF
NA	TRBJ1-2	TRBV5-1	CASSFSSGNYDGYTF
once	TRBJ1-1	TRBV2	CASSQQGNTEAFF
NA	TRBJ2-3	TRBV6-6	CASSEGLAVTDTQYF
NA	TRBJ1-1	TRBV3-1/TRBV3-2	CASSLLTRVAEAFF
NA	TRBJ1-2	TRBV5-6	CASSSGTGFLGYTF
NA	TRBJ1-4	TRBV11-2	CASSFEGTTNEKLFF
once	TRBJ2-7	TRBV11-3	CASSPGGTTAYEQYF
NA	TRBJ2-3	TRBV6-5	CASRLVTDTQYF
NA	TRBJ1-5	TRBV9	CASSVDRQPINQPQHF
once	TRBJ1-4	TRBV6-5	CASSYSGTGRSGLFF
once	TRBJ1-2	TRBV6-2/TRBV6-3	CASSYPGGYGYTF
NA	TRBJ2-7	TRBV9	CASSANYGLLYF
NA	TRBJ1-5	TRBV5-8	CASSRSGTVNQPQHF
NA	TRBJ2-7	TRBV7-8	CASSLEGRHEQYF
NA	TRBJ2-7	TRBV6-1	CASSGQGLNRGPYEQYF
NA	TRBJ1-1	TRBV2	CASSDPTGNTEAFF
NA	TRBJ1-5	TRBV19	CASIGSDRGYQPQHF
NA	TRBJ2-5	TRBV10-3	CAISGSLETQYF
NA	TRBJ1-1	TRBV3-1/TRBV3-2	CASSQGGQREAFF
NA	TRBJ1-5	TRBV12-3/TRBV12-4	CASAGAPQPQHF
NA	TRBJ2-7	TRBV12-3/TRBV12-4	CASSFRGVQYF
NA	TRBJ2-7	TRBV4-1	CASSQDRGRAYEQYF
NA	TRBJ1-2	TRBV4-3	CASSQDTRGRSYGYTF
once	TRBJ1-2	TRBV5-6	CASSLAQNSGGYTF
NA	TRBJ1-6	TRBV6-5	CASRRANSPLHF
NA	TRBJ2-7	TRBV21-1	CASSKAGSGQVKEQYF
NA	TRBJ2-6	TRBV5-6	CASSLTRTAGANVLTF
NA	TRBJ2-1	TRBV24-1	CATSDPGTMDEQFF
NA	TRBJ1-2	TRBV5-4	CASSSGGQDEYGYTF
NA	TRBJ2-2	TRBV3-1/TRBV3-2	CASSQVSSGELFF
NA	TRBJ1-6	TRBV6-6	CASSPNSPGSYNSPLHF
few	TRBJ1-1	TRBV12-3/TRBV12-4	CASSSQGTEAFF
NA	TRBJ1-1	TRBV5-4	CASSLVTGSGYDTEAFF
NA	TRBJ1-2	TRBV7-6	CASSSRQGSFYGYTF
NA	TRBJ1-2	TRBV14	CASSQMTGGLGYTF
NA	TRBJ2-7	TRBV5-1	CASSLGQGEQYF
NA	TRBJ2-2	TRBV7-9	CASSLLTGTTGELFF
NA	TRBJ2-6	TRBV19	CASSNALGGEVFGANVLTF
NA	TRBJ2-5	TRBV24-1	CATSIGTGGLETQYF
NA	TRBJ2-3	TRBV5-8	CASSLRTGNTDTQYF
NA	TRBJ2-7	TRBV18	CASSPTGNPYEQYF
NA	TRBJ2-4	TRBV7-2	CASSFNRDQYF
once	TRBJ2-2	TRBV4-3	CASSQDLGTANTGELFF
NA	TRBJ2-1	TRBV12-5	CASAMSGGAFNEQFF